The TCR beta chain described here comes from a study of identical twins. Study-wide findings and caveats: Where out-of-frame alpha sequences were twin-shared, they showed excess low generation probability. Fewer insertions were carried by abundant cord blood beta clonotypes, but none was seen in memory repertoires.

Template switching added a universal primer binding site, and final cDNA carried unique molecular identifiers. A single record per CDR3 protein comes from TCRdb applying MiXCR to the 5' RACE reads. The data show more than 400,000 distinct CDR3 sequences, about 16% seen once. This clonotype was seen more than once but under ten times. Its cognate antigen is unknown. Germline assignment: CDR1 SGHKS and CDR2 YYEKEE (reference sequence). V shed 0 bases and J 4 bases; nucleotides not matched to a gene: 6. The CDR3 is 15 amino acids. Every one of the donors was a healthy Caucasian. These data were likewise used in another study, on yellow fever vaccine responses in identical twins.

V is TRBV5-5 and J is TRBJ2-7, with 8 bases that match TRBD1. This sequence originates from a woman between 18 and 29 years old in good health. Sequencing was carried out using CD4+ T cells sorted from blood. The CDR3: CASSLGGGTGYEQYF. CDR3 nucleotide sequence: TGTGCCAGCAGCTTGGGGGGCGGGACAGGATACGAGCAGTACTTC.